Below are 14 T cell receptor beta chains sequenced from a single sample in a study of blood T cell repertoires in COVID-19. Sequencing used immunoSEQ multiplex PCR; TCRdb keeps in-frame clones, though not all of them. The sample has 250,000 or so clones; 75% to 90% are singletons. Sequencing was performed on peripheral blood. These receptors originate from a man younger than 45 with active or convalescent COVID-19.

The rearrangement uses TRBV5-5 and TRBJ2-5; tentatively, D is TRBD2 (6 bases). CDR1 SGHKS and CDR2 YYEKEE come from the germline V gene (reference sequence). Trimming removed 2 bases from V and 3 bases from J, with 11 bases in between. This CDR3 is built from 14 residues. This CDR3 reads CASSFWRDEETQYF. DNA of the CDR3: TGTGCCAGCAGCTTTTGGCGGGATGAAGAGACCCAGTACTTC.

The chain is built from TRBV3-1 (or the pseudogene TRBV3-2) and TRBJ2-6; 7 positions match TRBD2. Germline V lookup: CDR1 LGHDT, CDR2 YNNKEL (reference sequence). The CDR3 sequence is 17 residues long. Unmatched junction bases numbered 5, after V lost 2 bases and J lost 1 base. CDR3 residues: CASSQTLGGSGANVLTF. The CDR3 bases are TGTGCCAGCAGCCAAACCCTCGGGGGGTCTGGGGCCAACGTCCTGACTTTC.

The J gene is TRBJ2-1, the V gene TRBV7-7, with 9 bases aligning to TRBD2. In germline, CDR1 is SSHAT, CDR2 FNYEAQ (reference sequence). CDR3 length: 15 amino acids. J gave up 4 bases and V 5 bases, and 6 bases lay outside the gene matches. The DNA of the CDR3 is TGTGCCAGCAGCCCTGGGAGCGGGGGGTACAATGAGCAGTTCTTC. This gives the protein CASSPGSGGYNEQFF.

The count of this clone is one. This chain uses TRBV13 with TRBJ1-3, with D unclear. Trimming stripped 8 bases from V and 4 bases from J, with 18 bases between. The CDR3 spans 15 residues. From germline, CDR1 is PRHDT and CDR2 FYEKMQ (reference sequence). The CDR3 protein is CASGSGEGVGNTIYF. CDR3 sequence (DNA): TGTGCCAGCGGGTCAGGAGAGGGAGTAGGAAACACCATATATTTT. Supplemented by reference TRBV13 and TRBJ1-3, the full variable domain reads AAGVIQSPRHLIKEKRETATLKCYPIPRHDTVYWYQQGPGQDPQFLISFYEKMQSDKGSIPDRFSAQQFSDYHSELNMSSLELGDSALYFCASGSGEGVGNTIYFGEGSWLTVV.

The CDR3 DNA is TGTGCCAGCAGCTTAGATGGCAGGGGCCAGCGAGGGCAGTTCTTC. Its translation: CASSLDGRGQRGQFF. This chain joins TRBV7-2 and TRBJ2-1; a possible D gene is TRBD1 (6 bases). This CDR3 has 15 amino acids. V lost 1 base and J 12 bases, leaving 19 bases between the germline ends. Germline V gene data show CDR1 as SGHTA and CDR2 as FQGNSA.

The CDR3 region is CATKRGTGYISTNEKLFF. In DNA, the CDR3 is TGTGCCACCAAAAGGGGCACAGGTTACATTTCAACTAATGAAAAACTGTTTTTT. This chain uses TRBV19 with TRBJ1-4; TRBD1 is a possible D gene (5 bases). This CDR3 region has 18 residues. Germline lookup yields CDR1 LNHDA and CDR2 SQIVND (reference sequence). Between the trimmed V and J ends, which lost 10 bases and 0 bases, there was a span of 24 bases.

The V gene is TRBV5-1, the J gene TRBJ1-1; 7 bases line up with TRBD1. The CDR3 consists of 15 residues. CDR1 is SGHRS and CDR2 is YFSETQ in the germline V gene. After removal of 0 bases from V and 3 bases from J, the junction contained 5 bases not matched to a gene. The CDR3 region has the DNA TGCGCCAGCAGCTTGGCCGCAGGGGGTGACACTGAAGCTTTCTTT. Translating it yields CASSLAAGGDTEAFF. Using reference TRBV5-1 and TRBJ1-1 for the parts outside the CDR3, the full variable domain is KAGVTQTPRYLIKTRGQQVTLSCSPISGHRSVSWYQQTPGQGLQFLFEYFSETQRNKGNFPGRFSGRQFSNSRSEMNVSTLELGDSALYLCASSLAAGGDTEAFFGQGTRLTVV.

The chain employs TRBV5-1 and TRBJ2-5; D perhaps matches TRBD1 (6 bases). V was cut by 6 bases and J by 1 base, with 13 bases left in between. Germline CDR1 SGHRS, CDR2 YFSETQ. The CDR3 is 14 residues long. The CDR3 DNA reads as TGCGCCAGCACCACAGGGAGCGGCCAAGAGACCCAGTACTTC. Its protein product is CASTTGSGQETQYF. The variable domain in full, completed from reference TRBV5-1 and TRBJ2-5, reads KAGVTQTPRYLIKTRGQQVTLSCSPISGHRSVSWYQQTPGQGLQFLFEYFSETQRNKGNFPGRFSGRQFSNSRSEMNVSTLELGDSALYLCASTTGSGQETQYFGPGTRLLVL.

J is TRBJ1-2 and V is TRBV27; possible D gene TRBD1, 5 bases. Trimming removed 3 bases from V and 6 bases from J, with 14 bases in between. The CDR3 is made up of 14 amino acids. Germline V CDR1 and CDR2: MNHEY, SMNVEV (reference sequence). The CDR3 nucleotides read TGTGCCAGCAGTTTGTCAGGGTATGTCCATGGCTACACCTTC. Protein: CASSLSGYVHGYTF.

The rearrangement joins TRBV3-1 (or the pseudogene TRBV3-2) to TRBJ1-3, with D tentatively TRBD1 (5 bases). Per the germline V gene, CDR1 is LGHDT and CDR2 is YNNKEL (reference sequence). Trimming pared 0 bases from V and 5 bases from J, leaving 11 bases between. This CDR3 spans 15 amino acids. This chain's CDR3 is CASSQEFQGRNTIYF. CDR3 bases: TGTGCCAGCAGCCAAGAGTTCCAGGGAAGAAACACCATATATTTT.

Only one count was recorded for this clone. V usage is TRBV10-3 and J usage is TRBJ1-4; 7 nucleotides align to TRBD1. Germline values: CDR1 ENHRY, CDR2 SYGVKD. Trimming removed 6 bases from V and 8 bases from J; junction bases left unmatched: 6. This CDR3 has 13 residues. CDR3 sequence reads: CAISAGTEEKLFF. In DNA, the CDR3 is TGTGCCATCAGCGCGGGGACAGAGGAAAAACTGTTTTTT.

This chain uses TRBV2 with TRBJ1-2; D possibly corresponds to TRBD1 (5 bases). Trimming left V 6 bases short and J 2 bases short, with 10 bases between. The CDR3 runs 13 residues. Germline CDR1 reads SNHLY; CDR2 reads FYNNEI. CDR3 DNA: TGTGCCAGCAGGGGGGAGGCGAACTATGGCTACACCTTC. This sequence encodes CASRGEANYGYTF.

The rearrangement uses TRBV14 and TRBJ2-7; 11 nucleotides agree with TRBD2. Trimming removed 0 bases from V and 0 bases from J; junction bases left unmatched: 10. The CDR3 loop spans 19 amino acids. Germline V lookup: CDR1 SGHDN, CDR2 FVKESK. In DNA form, the CDR3 reads TGTGCCAGCAGCCAAGAAAGCACCGGGACTAGCGGAAACTCCTACGAGCAGTACTTC. Translation gives CASSQESTGTSGNSYEQYF.

This chain connects TRBV19 to TRBJ1-1; 7 nucleotides match TRBD1. Germline V gene sequence: CDR1 LNHDA, CDR2 SQIVND (reference sequence). V was clipped by 4 bases and J by 6 bases; unmatched bases: 11. CDR3 length: 15 residues. CDR3 DNA sequence: TGTGCCAGTAGTAGCCGACCGCGGGACAGCTCTGAAGCTTTCTTT. Its translation: CASSSRPRDSSEAFF.